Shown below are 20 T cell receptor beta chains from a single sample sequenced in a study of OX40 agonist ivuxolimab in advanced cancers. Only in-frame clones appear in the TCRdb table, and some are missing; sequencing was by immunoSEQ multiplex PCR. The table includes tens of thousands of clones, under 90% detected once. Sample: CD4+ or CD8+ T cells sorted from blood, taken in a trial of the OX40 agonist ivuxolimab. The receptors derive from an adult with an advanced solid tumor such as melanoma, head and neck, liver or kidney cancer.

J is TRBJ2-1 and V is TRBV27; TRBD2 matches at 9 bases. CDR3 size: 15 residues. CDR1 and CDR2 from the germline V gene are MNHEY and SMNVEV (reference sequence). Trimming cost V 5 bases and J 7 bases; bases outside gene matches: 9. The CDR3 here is CASSRSGGIRNEQFF. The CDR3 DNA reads TGTGCCAGCAGTCGCAGCGGGGGGATAAGAAATGAGCAGTTCTTC.

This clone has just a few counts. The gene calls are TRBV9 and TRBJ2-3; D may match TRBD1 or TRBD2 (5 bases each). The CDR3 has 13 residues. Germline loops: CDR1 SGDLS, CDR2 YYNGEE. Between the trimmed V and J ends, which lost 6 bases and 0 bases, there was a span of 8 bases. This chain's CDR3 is CASNEGSTDTQYF. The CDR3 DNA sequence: TGTGCCAGCAACGAGGGGAGCACAGATACGCAGTATTTT.

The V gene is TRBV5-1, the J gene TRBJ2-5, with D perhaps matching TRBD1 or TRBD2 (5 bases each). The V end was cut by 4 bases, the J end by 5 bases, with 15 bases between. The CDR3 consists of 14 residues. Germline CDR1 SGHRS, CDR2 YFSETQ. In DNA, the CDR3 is TGCGCCAGCAGCAGGGACCCCGGCGCCGAGACCCAGTACTTC. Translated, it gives CASSRDPGAETQYF.

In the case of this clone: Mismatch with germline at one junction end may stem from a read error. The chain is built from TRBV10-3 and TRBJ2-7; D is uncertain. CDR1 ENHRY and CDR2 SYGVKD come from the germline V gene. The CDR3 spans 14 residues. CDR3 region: CASSYADLTYEQYF. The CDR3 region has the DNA TGTGCCAGCAGTTACGCCGACCTTACCTACGAGCAGTACTTC.

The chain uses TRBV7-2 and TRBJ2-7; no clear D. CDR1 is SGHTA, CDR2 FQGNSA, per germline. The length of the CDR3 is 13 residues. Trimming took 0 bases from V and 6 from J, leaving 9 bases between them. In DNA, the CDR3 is TGTGCCAGCAGCTTAGCGGGCCTCGGCGAGCAGTACTTC. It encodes CASSLAGLGEQYF.

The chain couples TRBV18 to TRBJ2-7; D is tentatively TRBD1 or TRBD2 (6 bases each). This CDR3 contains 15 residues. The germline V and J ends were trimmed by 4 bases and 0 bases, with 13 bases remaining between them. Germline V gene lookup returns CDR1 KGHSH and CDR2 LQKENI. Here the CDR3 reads CASSRGAGDSYEQYF. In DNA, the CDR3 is TGTGCCAGCTCACGGGGGGCAGGAGACTCCTACGAGCAGTACTTC.

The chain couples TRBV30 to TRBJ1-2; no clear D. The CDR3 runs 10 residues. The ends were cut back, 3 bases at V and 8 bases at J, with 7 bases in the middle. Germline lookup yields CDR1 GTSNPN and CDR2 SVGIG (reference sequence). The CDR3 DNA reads TGTGCCTGGAGACGTGGCGGCTACACCTTC. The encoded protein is CAWRRGGYTF.

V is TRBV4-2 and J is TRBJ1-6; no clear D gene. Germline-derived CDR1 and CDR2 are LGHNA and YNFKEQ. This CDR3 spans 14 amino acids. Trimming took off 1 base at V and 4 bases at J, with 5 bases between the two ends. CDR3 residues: CASSQGEYNSPLHF. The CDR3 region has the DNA TGTGCCAGCAGCCAAGGGGAGTATAATTCACCCCTCCACTTT.

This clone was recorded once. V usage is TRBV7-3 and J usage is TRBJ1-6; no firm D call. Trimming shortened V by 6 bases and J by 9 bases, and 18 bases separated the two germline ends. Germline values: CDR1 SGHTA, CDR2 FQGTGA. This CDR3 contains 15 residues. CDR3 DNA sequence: TGTGCCAGCAGTTCCTCGGGGTCGAGAACTTCACCCCTCCACTTT. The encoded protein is CASSSSGSRTSPLHF.

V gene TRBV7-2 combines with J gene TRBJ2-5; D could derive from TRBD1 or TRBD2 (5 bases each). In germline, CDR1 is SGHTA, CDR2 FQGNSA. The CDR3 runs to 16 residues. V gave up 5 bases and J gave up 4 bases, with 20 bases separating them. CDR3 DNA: TGTGCCAGCAGCCTTTCCGGGACGCTTAGGGGAGAGACCCAGTACTTC. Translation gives CASSLSGTLRGETQYF.

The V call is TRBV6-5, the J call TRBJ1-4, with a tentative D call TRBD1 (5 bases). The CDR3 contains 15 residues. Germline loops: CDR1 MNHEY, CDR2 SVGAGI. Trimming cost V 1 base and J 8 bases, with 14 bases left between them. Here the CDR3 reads CASSYYPGAGEKLFF. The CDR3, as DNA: TGTGCCAGCAGTTACTACCCCGGGGCCGGCGAAAAACTGTTTTTT.

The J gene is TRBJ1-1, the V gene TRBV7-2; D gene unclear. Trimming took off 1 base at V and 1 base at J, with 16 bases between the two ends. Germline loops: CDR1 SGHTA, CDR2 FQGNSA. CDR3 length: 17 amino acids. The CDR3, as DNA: TGTGCCAGCAGCTTAGTTAGTGGGCCCGTTGCGAACACTGAAGCTTTCTTT. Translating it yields CASSLVSGPVANTEAFF.

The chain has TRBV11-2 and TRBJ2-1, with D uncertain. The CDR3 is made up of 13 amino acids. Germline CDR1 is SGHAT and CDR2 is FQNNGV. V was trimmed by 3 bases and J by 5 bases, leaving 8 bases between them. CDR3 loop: CASSLDQNNEQFF. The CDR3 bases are TGTGCCAGCAGCTTGGACCAGAACAATGAGCAGTTCTTC.

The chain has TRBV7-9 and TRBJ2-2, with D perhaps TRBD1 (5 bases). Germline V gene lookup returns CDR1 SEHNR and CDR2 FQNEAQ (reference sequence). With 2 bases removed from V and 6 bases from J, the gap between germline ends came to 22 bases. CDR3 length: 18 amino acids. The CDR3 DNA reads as TGTGCCAGCAGCTTATCTTATTTCGGCAGGGAAGGCGCCGGGGAGCTGTTTTTT. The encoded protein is CASSLSYFGREGAGELFF.

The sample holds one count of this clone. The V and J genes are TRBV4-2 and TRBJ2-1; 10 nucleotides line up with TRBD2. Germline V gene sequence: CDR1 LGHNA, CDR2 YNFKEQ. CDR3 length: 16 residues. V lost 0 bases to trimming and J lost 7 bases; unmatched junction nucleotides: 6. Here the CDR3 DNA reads TGTGCCAGCAGCCAAGAAAGCGGGGGGGCCATAAATGAGCAGTTCTTC. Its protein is CASSQESGGAINEQFF.

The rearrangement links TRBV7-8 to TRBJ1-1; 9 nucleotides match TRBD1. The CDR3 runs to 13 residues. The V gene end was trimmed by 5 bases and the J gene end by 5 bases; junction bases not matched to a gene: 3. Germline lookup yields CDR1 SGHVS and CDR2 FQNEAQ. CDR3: CASSLTGGTEAFF. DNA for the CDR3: TGTGCCAGCAGCCTGACAGGGGGTACTGAAGCTTTCTTT.

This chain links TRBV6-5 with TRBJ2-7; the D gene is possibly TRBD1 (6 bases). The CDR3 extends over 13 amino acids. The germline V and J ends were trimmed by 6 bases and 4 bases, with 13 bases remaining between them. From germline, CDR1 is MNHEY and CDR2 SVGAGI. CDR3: CASREGVSYEQYF. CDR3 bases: TGTGCCAGCAGAGAGGGGGTAAGTTACGAGCAGTACTTC.

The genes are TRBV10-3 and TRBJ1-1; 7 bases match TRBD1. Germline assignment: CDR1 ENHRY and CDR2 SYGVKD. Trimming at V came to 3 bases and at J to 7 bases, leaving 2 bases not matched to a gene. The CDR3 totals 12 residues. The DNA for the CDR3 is TGTGCCATCAGTGACAGGGGGAGTGAAGCTTTCTTT. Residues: CAISDRGSEAFF.

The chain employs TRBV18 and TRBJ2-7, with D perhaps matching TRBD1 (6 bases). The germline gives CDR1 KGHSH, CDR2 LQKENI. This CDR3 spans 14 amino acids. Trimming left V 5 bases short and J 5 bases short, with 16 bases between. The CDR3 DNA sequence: TGTGCCAGCTCATTCCAGGGGACGTCCAACGAGCAGTACTTC. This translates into CASSFQGTSNEQYF.

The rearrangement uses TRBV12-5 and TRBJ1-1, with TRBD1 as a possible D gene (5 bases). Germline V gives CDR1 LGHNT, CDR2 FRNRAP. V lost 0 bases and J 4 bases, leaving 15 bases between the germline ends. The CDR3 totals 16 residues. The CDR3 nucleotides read TGTGCTAGTGGTTTGGTACTTCCAGGGTATGTCACTGAAGCTTTCTTT. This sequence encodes CASGLVLPGYVTEAFF.